These 17 T cell receptor beta chains were all obtained from the same sample, sequenced in a study of cytomegalovirus exposure and HLA in healthy donors. 13 Jbeta primers and 60 Vbeta primers were used for the PCR. TCRdb's copy holds only in-frame clones and misses some; the assay was immunoSEQ multiplex PCR. The sample yields around 200,000 clones, 75% to 90% seen once. The sample was PBMCs. The origin of the receptors is a man aged 50-59 years in good health and CMV-seronegative.

The genes are TRBV9 and TRBJ2-1, with 7 positions matching TRBD1. The V segment lost 3 bases and the J segment 4 bases; nucleotides outside the gene matches: 10. CDR1 is SGDLS, CDR2 YYNGEE, per germline. The CDR3 consists of 16 residues. CDR3 region: CASSAYPTGVYNEQFF. The CDR3 nucleotides are TGTGCCAGCAGCGCATACCCAACAGGGGTATACAATGAGCAGTTCTTC.

This clone was counted between two and nine times. The chain joins TRBV7-2 to TRBJ1-1, with D tentatively TRBD1 (5 bases). V lost 5 bases and J lost 0, with 10 bases in between. CDR1 SGHTA and CDR2 FQGNSA come from the germline V gene. The CDR3 consists of 14 residues. The CDR3 protein is CASSTGRLNTEAFF. CDR3 in DNA: TGTGCCAGCAGCACAGGACGGCTGAACACTGAAGCTTTCTTT. Full variable domain (remainder filled in from reference TRBV7-2 and TRBJ1-1): GAGVSQSPSNKVTEKGKDVELRCDPISGHTALYWYRQSLGQGLEFLIYFQGNSAPDKSGLPSDRFSAERTGGSVSTLTIQRTQQEDSAVYLCASSTGRLNTEAFFGQGTRLTVV.

In regard to this clone: Other DNA sequences from this sample encode an identical CDR3 as well. The chain combines TRBV28 with TRBJ1-4, with unresolved D. The CDR3 consists of 14 residues. CDR1 MDHEN and CDR2 SYDVKM come from the germline V gene. V lost 4 bases, J lost 10 bases, and 16 bases lay in between. CDR3 loop: CASSSNSNPRKLFF. CDR3 in DNA: TGTGCCAGCAGTTCTAATTCAAACCCTCGAAAACTGTTTTTT.

Only one count was recorded for this clone. The J gene is TRBJ2-7, the V gene TRBV30, with 7 bases that match TRBD2. This CDR3 is 13 amino acids long. Germline CDR1 is GTSNPN and CDR2 is SVGIG (reference sequence). The trim removed 0 bases at V and 4 bases at J, leaving 3 bases unmatched. The CDR3: CAWSVAGSYEQYF. The CDR3 DNA reads TGTGCCTGGAGTGTAGCGGGATCGTACGAGCAGTACTTC.

The chain joins TRBV9 to TRBJ2-3; the D gene is possibly TRBD1 (6 bases). V lost 3 bases and J 0 bases, leaving 14 bases between the germline ends. CDR1 is SGDLS, CDR2 YYNGEE, per germline. CDR3 length: 16 residues. The CDR3 loop is CASSDTGTPSTDTQYF. The CDR3 DNA reads TGTGCCAGCAGCGACACCGGGACACCTAGCACAGATACGCAGTATTTT.

The V gene is TRBV4-2, the J gene TRBJ1-2; possibly TRBD1 for D (5 bases). Trimming shortened V by 2 bases and J by 3 bases, and 10 bases separated the two germline ends. The germline V gene encodes CDR1 LGHNA and CDR2 YNFKEQ. The CDR3 runs 14 residues. CDR3 loop: CASSQLGDYYGYTF. The DNA for the CDR3 is TGTGCCAGCAGCCAACTCGGGGACTACTATGGCTACACCTTC.

The CDR3 coding sequence is TGTGCCAGCAGCGCAAGGGCAGGGGGCACCACTGAAGCTTTCTTT. Protein product: CASSARAGGTTEAFF. The V gene is TRBV9, the J gene TRBJ1-1; TRBD1 agrees at 8 bases. This CDR3 is 15 amino acids long. The V gene's germline CDR1 is SGDLS and CDR2 YYNGEE. V trimming: 3 bases; J trimming: 4 bases; junction bases outside the gene matches: 8.

V is TRBV9 and J is TRBJ2-4; TRBD1 aligns across 8 bases. The CDR3 is 15 amino acids. J lost 6 bases, V lost 3 bases, and 8 bases had no gene match. Germline-derived CDR1 and CDR2 are SGDLS and YYNGEE. CDR3 coding DNA: TGTGCCAGCAGCGCCCCAGACAGGGGCGGAAACATTCAGTACTTC. Its translation is CASSAPDRGGNIQYF.

This clone was seen a handful of times. This chain uses TRBV5-6 with TRBJ2-7; D gene uncertain. Germline V gene data show CDR1 as SGHDT and CDR2 as YYEEEE. CDR3 size: 15 residues. V was pared by 1 base and J by 3 bases, with 14 bases between. This CDR3 reads CASSLPQTTYYEQYF. Here the CDR3 DNA reads TGTGCCAGCAGCTTGCCTCAGACAACCTACTACGAGCAGTACTTC. The full variable domain, rest sourced from reference TRBV5-6 and TRBJ2-7, is DAGVTQSPTHLIKTRGQQVTLRCSPKSGHDTVSWYQQALGQGPQFIFQYYEEEERQRGNFPDRFSGHQFPNYSSELNVNALLLGDSALYLCASSLPQTTYYEQYFGPGTRLTVT.

The chain employs TRBV6-5 and TRBJ2-7, with D tentatively TRBD2 (6 bases). V was trimmed by 7 bases and J by 2 bases, leaving 18 bases between them. CDR3 length equals 15 residues. CDR1 MNHEY and CDR2 SVGAGI come from the germline V gene. The chain's CDR3 is CASIPSAGVTYEQYF. In nucleotides, the CDR3 is TGTGCCAGCATTCCCTCAGCGGGTGTGACCTACGAGCAGTACTTC.

This sequence joins TRBV6-1 and TRBJ2-5, with 10 bases matching TRBD2. Germline values: CDR1 MNHNS, CDR2 SASEGT. Trimming removed 4 bases from V and 3 bases from J; junction bases left unmatched: 5. The CDR3 has 15 residues. Here the CDR3 reads CASSAGLAVKETQYF. DNA for the CDR3: TGTGCCAGCAGTGCCGGACTAGCGGTAAAAGAGACCCAGTACTTC.

Written as DNA, the CDR3 is TGCGCCAGCAGCGCTGGACTAGCGGGGGGGATAAACACCGGGGAGCTGTTTTTT. Encoded protein: CASSAGLAGGINTGELFF. This chain uses TRBV5-1 with TRBJ2-2, with 15 nucleotides matching TRBD2. Trimming cost V 4 bases and J 2 bases; bases outside gene matches: 6. Germline CDR1 is SGHRS and CDR2 is YFSETQ. The CDR3 contains 18 residues.

The rearrangement uses TRBV5-8 and TRBJ1-1; D is possibly TRBD1 (6 bases). Germline CDR1 is SGHTS and CDR2 is YDEGEE. Trimming stripped 6 bases from V and 0 bases from J, with 12 bases between. The CDR3 runs 14 residues. In DNA, the CDR3 is TGTGCCAGCACCAGAGGACAGTTGAACACTGAAGCTTTCTTT. Its translation: CASTRGQLNTEAFF. Based on the CDR3 plus reference TRBV5-8 and TRBJ1-1, the full variable domain is EAGVTQSPTHLIKTRGQQATLRCSPISGHTSVYWYQQALGLGLQFLLWYDEGEERNRGNFPPRFSGRQFPNYSSELNVNALELEDSALYLCASTRGQLNTEAFFGQGTRLTVV.

The V gene is TRBV30, the J gene TRBJ2-3, with TRBD2 identical over 9 bases. Germline CDR1 and CDR2: GTSNPN and SVGIG (reference sequence). The V gene end was trimmed by 5 bases and the J gene end by 6 bases; junction bases not matched to a gene: 6. This CDR3 has 13 residues. For the CDR3, the DNA is TGTGCCTGGTTGGGACTAGCCTCCGATACGCAGTATTTT. Encoded protein: CAWLGLASDTQYF. Looking up the rest from reference TRBV30 and TRBJ2-3 gives the full variable domain: SQTIHQWPATLVQPVGSPLSLECTVEGTSNPNLYWYRQAAGRGLQLLFYSVGIGQISSEVPQNLSASRPQDRQFILSSKKLLLSDSGFYLCAWLGLASDTQYFGPGTRLTVL.

The chain combines TRBV7-6 with TRBJ2-5, with D perhaps TRBD2 (6 bases). V lost 5 bases to trimming and J lost 4 bases, with 17 bases between them. The V gene's germline CDR1 is SGHVS and CDR2 FNYEAQ. The CDR3 runs to 15 residues. Here the CDR3 reads CASSPITGGVETQYF. CDR3 nucleotide sequence: TGTGCCAGCAGCCCGATCACCGGGGGAGTAGAGACCCAGTACTTC.

This chain links TRBV7-2 with TRBJ1-1; TRBD1 matches 7 bases. V was clipped by 1 base and J by 1 base; unmatched bases: 6. Germline loops: CDR1 SGHTA, CDR2 FQGNSA. CDR3 length: 16 amino acids. The CDR3 region is CASSLVGQGGNTEAFF. The CDR3 region has the DNA TGTGCCAGCAGCTTAGTCGGTCAGGGGGGGAACACTGAAGCTTTCTTT.

The rearrangement uses TRBV12-5 and TRBJ1-2; D unresolved. The CDR3 covers 15 residues. Germline assignment: CDR1 LGHNT and CDR2 FRNRAP. V lost 2 bases to trimming and J lost 5 bases, with 15 bases between them. The CDR3 spells CASGLSPNLPYGYTF. In nucleotides, the CDR3 is TGTGCTAGTGGTTTGTCCCCGAACTTACCTTATGGCTACACCTTC.